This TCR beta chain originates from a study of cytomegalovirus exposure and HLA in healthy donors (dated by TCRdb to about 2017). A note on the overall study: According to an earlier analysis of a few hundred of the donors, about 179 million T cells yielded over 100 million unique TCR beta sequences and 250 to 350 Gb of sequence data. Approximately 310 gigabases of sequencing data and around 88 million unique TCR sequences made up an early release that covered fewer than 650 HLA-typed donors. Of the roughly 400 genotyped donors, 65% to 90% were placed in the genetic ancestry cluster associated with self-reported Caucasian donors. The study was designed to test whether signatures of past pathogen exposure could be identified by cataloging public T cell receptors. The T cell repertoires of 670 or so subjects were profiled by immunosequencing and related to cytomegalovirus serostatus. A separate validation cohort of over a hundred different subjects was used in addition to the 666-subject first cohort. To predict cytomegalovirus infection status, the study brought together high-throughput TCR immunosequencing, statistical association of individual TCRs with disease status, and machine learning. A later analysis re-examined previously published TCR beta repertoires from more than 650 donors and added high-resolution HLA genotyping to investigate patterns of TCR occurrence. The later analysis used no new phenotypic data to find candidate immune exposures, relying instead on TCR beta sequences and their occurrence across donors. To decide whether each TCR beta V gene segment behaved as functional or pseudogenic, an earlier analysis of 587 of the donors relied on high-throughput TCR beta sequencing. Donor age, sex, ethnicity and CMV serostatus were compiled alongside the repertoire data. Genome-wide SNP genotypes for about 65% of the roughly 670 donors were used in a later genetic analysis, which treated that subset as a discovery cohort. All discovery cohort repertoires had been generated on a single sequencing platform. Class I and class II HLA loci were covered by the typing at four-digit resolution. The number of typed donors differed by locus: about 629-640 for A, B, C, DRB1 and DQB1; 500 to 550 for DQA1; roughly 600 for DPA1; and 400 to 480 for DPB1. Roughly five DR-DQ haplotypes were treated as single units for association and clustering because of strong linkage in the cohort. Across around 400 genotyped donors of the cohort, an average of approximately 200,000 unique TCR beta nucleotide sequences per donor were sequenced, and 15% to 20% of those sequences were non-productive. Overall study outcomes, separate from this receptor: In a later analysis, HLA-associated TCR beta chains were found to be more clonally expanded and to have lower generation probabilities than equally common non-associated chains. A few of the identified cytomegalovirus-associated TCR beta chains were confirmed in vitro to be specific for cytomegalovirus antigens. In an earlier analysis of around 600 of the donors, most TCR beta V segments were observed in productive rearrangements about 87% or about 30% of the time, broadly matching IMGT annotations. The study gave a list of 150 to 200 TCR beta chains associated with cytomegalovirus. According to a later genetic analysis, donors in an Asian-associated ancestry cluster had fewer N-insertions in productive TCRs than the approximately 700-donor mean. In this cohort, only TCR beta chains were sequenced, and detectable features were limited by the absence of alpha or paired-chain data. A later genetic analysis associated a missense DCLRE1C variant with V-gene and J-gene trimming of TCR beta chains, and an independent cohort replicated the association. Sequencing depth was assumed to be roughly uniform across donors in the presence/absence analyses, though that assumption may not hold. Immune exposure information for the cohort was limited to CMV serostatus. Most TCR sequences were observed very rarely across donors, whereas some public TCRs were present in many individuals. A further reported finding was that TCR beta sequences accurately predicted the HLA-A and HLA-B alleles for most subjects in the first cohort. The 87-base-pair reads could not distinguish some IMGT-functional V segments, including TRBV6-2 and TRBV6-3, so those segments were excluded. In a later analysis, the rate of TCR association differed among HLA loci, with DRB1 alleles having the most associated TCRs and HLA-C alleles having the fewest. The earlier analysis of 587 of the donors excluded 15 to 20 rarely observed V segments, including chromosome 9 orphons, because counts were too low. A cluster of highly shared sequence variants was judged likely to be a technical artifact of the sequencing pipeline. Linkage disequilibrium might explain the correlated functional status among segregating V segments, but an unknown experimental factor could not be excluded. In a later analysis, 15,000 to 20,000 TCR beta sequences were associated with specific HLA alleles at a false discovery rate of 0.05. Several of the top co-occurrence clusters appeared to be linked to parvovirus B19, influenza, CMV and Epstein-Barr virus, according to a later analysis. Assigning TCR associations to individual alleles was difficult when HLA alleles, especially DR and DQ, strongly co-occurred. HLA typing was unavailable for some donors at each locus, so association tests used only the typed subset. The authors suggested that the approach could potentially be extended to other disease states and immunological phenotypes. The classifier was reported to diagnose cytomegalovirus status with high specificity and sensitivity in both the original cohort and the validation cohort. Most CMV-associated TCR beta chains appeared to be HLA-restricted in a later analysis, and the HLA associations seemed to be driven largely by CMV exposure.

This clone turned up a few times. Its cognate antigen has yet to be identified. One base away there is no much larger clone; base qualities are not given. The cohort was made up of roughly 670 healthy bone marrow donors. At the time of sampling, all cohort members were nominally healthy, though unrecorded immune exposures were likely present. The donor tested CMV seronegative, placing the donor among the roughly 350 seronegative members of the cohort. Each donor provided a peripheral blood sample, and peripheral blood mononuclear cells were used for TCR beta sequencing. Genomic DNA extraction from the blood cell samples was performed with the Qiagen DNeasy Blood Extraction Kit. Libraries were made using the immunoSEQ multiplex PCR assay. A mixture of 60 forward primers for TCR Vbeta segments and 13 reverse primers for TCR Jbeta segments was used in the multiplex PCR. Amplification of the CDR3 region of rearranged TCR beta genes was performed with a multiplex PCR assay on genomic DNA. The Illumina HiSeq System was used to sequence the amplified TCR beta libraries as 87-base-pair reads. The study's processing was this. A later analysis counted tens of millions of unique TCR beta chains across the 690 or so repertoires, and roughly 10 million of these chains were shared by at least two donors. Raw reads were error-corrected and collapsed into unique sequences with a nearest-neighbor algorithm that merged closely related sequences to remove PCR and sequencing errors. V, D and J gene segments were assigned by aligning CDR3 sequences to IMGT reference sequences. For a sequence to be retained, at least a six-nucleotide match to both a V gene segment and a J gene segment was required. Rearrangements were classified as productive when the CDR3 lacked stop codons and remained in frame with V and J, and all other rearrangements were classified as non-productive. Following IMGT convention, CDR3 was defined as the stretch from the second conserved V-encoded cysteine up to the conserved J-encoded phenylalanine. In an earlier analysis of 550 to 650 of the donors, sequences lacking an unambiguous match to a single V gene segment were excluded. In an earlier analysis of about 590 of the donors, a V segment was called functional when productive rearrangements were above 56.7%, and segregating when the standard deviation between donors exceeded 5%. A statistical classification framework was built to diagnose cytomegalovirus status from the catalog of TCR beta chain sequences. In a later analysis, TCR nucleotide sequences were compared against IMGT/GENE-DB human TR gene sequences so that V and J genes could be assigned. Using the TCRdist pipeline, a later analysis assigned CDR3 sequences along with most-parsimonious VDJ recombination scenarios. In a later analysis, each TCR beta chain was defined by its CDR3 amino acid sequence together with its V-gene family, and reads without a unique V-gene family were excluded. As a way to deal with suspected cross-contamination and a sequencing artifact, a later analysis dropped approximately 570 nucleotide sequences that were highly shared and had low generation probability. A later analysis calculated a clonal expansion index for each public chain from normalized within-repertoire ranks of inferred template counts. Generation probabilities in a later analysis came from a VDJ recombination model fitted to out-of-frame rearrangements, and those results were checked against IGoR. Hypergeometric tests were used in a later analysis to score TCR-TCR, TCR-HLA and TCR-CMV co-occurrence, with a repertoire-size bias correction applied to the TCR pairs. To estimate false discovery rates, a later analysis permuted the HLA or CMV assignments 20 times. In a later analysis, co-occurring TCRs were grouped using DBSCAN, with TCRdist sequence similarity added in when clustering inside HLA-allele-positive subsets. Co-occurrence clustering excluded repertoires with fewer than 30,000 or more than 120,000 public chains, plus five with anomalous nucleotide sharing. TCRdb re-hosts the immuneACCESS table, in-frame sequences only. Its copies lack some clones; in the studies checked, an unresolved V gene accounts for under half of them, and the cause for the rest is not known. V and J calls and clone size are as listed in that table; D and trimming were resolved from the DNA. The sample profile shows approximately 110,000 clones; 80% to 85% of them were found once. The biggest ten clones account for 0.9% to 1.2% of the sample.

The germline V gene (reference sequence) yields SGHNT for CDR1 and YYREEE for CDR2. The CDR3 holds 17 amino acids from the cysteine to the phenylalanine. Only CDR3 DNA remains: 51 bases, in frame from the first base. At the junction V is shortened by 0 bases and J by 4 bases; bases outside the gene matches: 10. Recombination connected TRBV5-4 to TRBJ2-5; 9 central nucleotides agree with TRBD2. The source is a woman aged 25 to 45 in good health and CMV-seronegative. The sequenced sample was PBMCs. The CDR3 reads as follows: CASSLALAGVRGETQYF. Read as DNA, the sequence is TGTGCCAGCAGCTTGGCCTTAGCGGGAGTACGGGGAGAGACCCAGTACTTC.